This T cell receptor beta chain derives from a study of regulatory T cells in long-lasting Graves disease. Specified time point: newly diagnosed GD, antithyroid drugs for less than 3 months. From PBMCs, RNA was extracted and then used to make the TCR library. The germline gives CDR1 MNHNS, CDR2 SASEGT. Trimming shortened V by 7 bases and J by 8 bases, and 17 bases separated the two germline ends. The CDR3 length is 13 residues. Building the TCR beta libraries relied on iRepertoire HTBI primers, and CDR3 regions underwent Arm-PCR. TCRdb analysed the multiplex PCR reads with MiXCR anew, one entry per CDR3 protein. Here the sample spans around 250,000 distinct CDR3 sequences, around 19% being singletons. At least ten counts were recorded for this clonotype. The same sample was also used in a study of T cells in Graves' hyperthyroidism and ophthalmopathy.

The specimen was peripheral blood mononuclear cells (PBMCs), collected at new diagnosis, from a patient treated with antithyroid drugs. The clonotype originates from a woman aged 25 to 45 with Graves disease. The chain couples TRBV6-1 to TRBJ1-2; no clear D. CDR3 loop: CASKQNSFYGYTF. In DNA form, the CDR3 reads TGTGCCAGCAAGCAGAATTCTTTTTACGGCTACACCTTC.